A selection of T cell receptor beta chains follows, all from one sample in a study of blood T cell repertoires in COVID-19. TCRdb's table, derived via immunoSEQ multiplex PCR, lists solely in-frame clones and lacks some. This sample yields around 220,000 clones, of which roughly 87% are seen a single time; roughly 2% belongs to the top ten. Sequenced material: peripheral blood. The receptors here all came from a man aged 35 to 55 with active or convalescent COVID-19. Both conserved end residues are part of each CDR3. D genes are given only for firm matches. Size tells how often a clone was seen (once, few, many) or the class of an expanded clone, and some rows leave it out.

abundance: -; v_gene: TRBV12-1; d_gene: -; j_gene: TRBJ1-5; CDR3aa: CASSFLNRDRGYSNQPQHF; CDR3nt: TGTGCCAGCAGCTTCTTAAACCGGGACAGGGGATATAGCAATCAGCCCCAGCATTTT
abundance: -; v_gene: TRBV7-9; d_gene: -; j_gene: TRBJ2-3; CDR3aa: CASSFANTGTDTQYF; CDR3nt: TGTGCCAGCAGCTTCGCTAATACAGGGACAGATACGCAGTATTTT
abundance: -; v_gene: TRBV15; d_gene: -; j_gene: TRBJ2-7; CDR3aa: CATSRDRWSYEQYF; CDR3nt: TGTGCCACCAGCAGAGATCGGTGGTCCTACGAGCAGTACTTC
abundance: -; v_gene: TRBV10-3; d_gene: -; j_gene: TRBJ1-2; CDR3aa: CAITDEGVGYTF; CDR3nt: TGTGCCATTACAGACGAGGGGGTGGGCTACACCTTC
abundance: -; v_gene: TRBV28; d_gene: -; j_gene: TRBJ2-7; CDR3aa: CASSSPGEVFYEQYF; CDR3nt: TGTGCCAGCAGTTCCCCGGGTGAGGTTTTCTACGAGCAGTACTTC
abundance: -; v_gene: TRBV2; d_gene: TRBD1; j_gene: TRBJ1-2; CDR3aa: CASKNLSPGQEDYGYTF; CDR3nt: TGTGCCAGCAAAAACCTTTCTCCGGGACAGGAAGACTATGGCTACACCTTC
abundance: -; v_gene: TRBV29-1; d_gene: TRBD2; j_gene: TRBJ2-1; CDR3aa: CSAPGLSDNEQFF; CDR3nt: TGCAGCGCCCCGGGACTAAGCGACAATGAGCAGTTCTTC
abundance: -; v_gene: TRBV21-1; d_gene: -; j_gene: TRBJ2-7; CDR3aa: CASSKNRVGDF; CDR3nt: TGTGCCAGCAGCAAAAATAGAGTCGGGGACTTC
abundance: -; v_gene: TRBV27; d_gene: TRBD1; j_gene: TRBJ2-7; CDR3aa: CASRVDRGGYEQYF; CDR3nt: TGTGCCAGCAGAGTGGACAGGGGAGGCTACGAGCAGTACTTC
abundance: -; v_gene: TRBV2; d_gene: -; j_gene: TRBJ2-7; CDR3aa: CASSGRLRGNYEQYF; CDR3nt: TGTGCCAGCAGTGGCCGACTACGGGGTAACTACGAGCAGTACTTC
abundance: -; v_gene: TRBV28; d_gene: TRBD2; j_gene: TRBJ2-5; CDR3aa: CASSLSGTRGETQYF; CDR3nt: TGTGCCAGCAGTTTAAGCGGGACGCGGGGAGAGACCCAGTACTTC
abundance: -; v_gene: TRBV28; d_gene: -; j_gene: TRBJ1-5; CDR3aa: CASSQNRYYQPQHF; CDR3nt: TGTGCCAGCAGTCAAAACAGGTACTATCAGCCCCAGCATTTT
abundance: -; v_gene: TRBV29-1; d_gene: -; j_gene: TRBJ2-2; CDR3aa: CSVALIGSSVISTGELFF; CDR3nt: TGCAGCGTTGCTTTAATCGGTAGCTCAGTTATCTCCACCGGGGAGCTGTTTTTT
abundance: -; v_gene: TRBV9; d_gene: TRBD1; j_gene: TRBJ1-2; CDR3aa: CASSPHGGQGYGYTF; CDR3nt: TGTGCCAGCAGCCCGCACGGGGGACAGGGCTATGGCTACACCTTC
abundance: -; v_gene: TRBV28; d_gene: -; j_gene: TRBJ1-1; CDR3aa: CASRYIIRNTEAFF; CDR3nt: TGTGCCAGCAGGTACATTATTCGTAACACTGAAGCTTTCTTT
abundance: -; v_gene: TRBV29-1; d_gene: TRBD2; j_gene: TRBJ2-1; CDR3aa: CSVEGGLAGLLGNEQFF; CDR3nt: TGCAGCGTTGAAGGGGGACTAGCGGGATTATTGGGCAATGAGCAGTTCTTC
abundance: -; v_gene: TRBV14; d_gene: -; j_gene: TRBJ2-7; CDR3aa: CASSHLITYEQYF; CDR3nt: TGTGCCAGCAGCCACCTAATAACCTACGAGCAGTACTTC
abundance: -; v_gene: TRBV4-1; d_gene: TRBD2; j_gene: TRBJ2-1; CDR3aa: CASSLGSGNLNNEQFF; CDR3nt: TGCGCCAGCAGCCTAGGGAGCGGGAATCTCAACAATGAGCAGTTCTTC
abundance: -; v_gene: TRBV28; d_gene: TRBD1; j_gene: TRBJ1-1; CDR3aa: CASSGAGGLGTEAFF; CDR3nt: TGTGCCAGTTCAGGGGCAGGGGGCTTGGGCACTGAAGCTTTCTTT
abundance: -; v_gene: TRBV6-5; d_gene: -; j_gene: TRBJ1-1; CDR3aa: CASRNGQTNTEAFF; CDR3nt: TGTGCCAGCAGGAACGGACAAACGAACACTGAAGCTTTCTTT
abundance: -; v_gene: TRBV10-2; d_gene: -; j_gene: TRBJ1-6; CDR3aa: CASSDPGSNSPLHF; CDR3nt: TGCGCCAGCAGTGATCCGGGATCAAATTCACCCCTCCACTTT
abundance: -; v_gene: TRBV3-1/TRBV3-2; d_gene: -; j_gene: TRBJ1-4; CDR3aa: CASRLTTTNEKLFF; CDR3nt: TGTGCCAGCCGACTTACGACGACTAATGAAAAACTGTTTTTT
abundance: few; v_gene: TRBV10-2; d_gene: -; j_gene: TRBJ1-1; CDR3aa: CASSESRGGRRAEAFF; CDR3nt: TGCGCCAGCAGTGAGTCGCGGGGGGGACGAAGAGCTGAAGCTTTCTTT
abundance: -; v_gene: TRBV18; d_gene: TRBD1; j_gene: TRBJ2-1; CDR3aa: CASSPQLGQGNNEQFF; CDR3nt: TGTGCCAGCTCACCACAGTTAGGACAGGGTAACAATGAGCAGTTCTTC
abundance: -; v_gene: TRBV4-1; d_gene: -; j_gene: TRBJ1-2; CDR3aa: CASSQPPPGGYTF; CDR3nt: TGCGCCAGCAGCCAACCGCCTCCGGGTGGCTACACCTTC
abundance: -; v_gene: TRBV9; d_gene: -; j_gene: TRBJ2-1; CDR3aa: CASSVVAGMIDEQFF; CDR3nt: TGTGCCAGCAGCGTAGTGGCGGGAATGATCGATGAGCAGTTCTTC
abundance: -; v_gene: TRBV6-5; d_gene: TRBD1; j_gene: TRBJ1-1; CDR3aa: CASSYGTGYMNTEAFF; CDR3nt: TGTGCCAGCAGCTACGGGACAGGCTACATGAACACTGAAGCTTTCTTT
abundance: -; v_gene: TRBV7-2; d_gene: TRBD1; j_gene: TRBJ2-7; CDR3aa: CASSSRTGGTYEQYF; CDR3nt: TGTGCCAGCAGCTCCAGGACAGGGGGAACCTACGAGCAGTACTTC
abundance: -; v_gene: TRBV27; d_gene: -; j_gene: TRBJ2-5; CDR3aa: CASTTYRDFRETQYF; CDR3nt: TGTGCCAGCACCACATACCGGGACTTCCGCGAGACCCAGTACTTC
abundance: -; v_gene: TRBV4-1; d_gene: TRBD2; j_gene: TRBJ2-7; CDR3aa: CASSQPTSGGARSEQYF; CDR3nt: TGCGCCAGCAGCCAACCTACTAGCGGGGGGGCTCGGAGCGAGCAGTACTTC
abundance: -; v_gene: TRBV28; d_gene: -; j_gene: TRBJ1-4; CDR3aa: CASSLPPGDTEKLFF; CDR3nt: TGTGCCAGCAGCCTTCCGCCGGGGGATACCGAAAAACTGTTTTTT
abundance: -; v_gene: TRBV7-8; d_gene: TRBD2; j_gene: TRBJ2-5; CDR3aa: CASSSPRLAGKETQYF; CDR3nt: TGTGCCAGCAGCTCACCACGACTAGCGGGAAAAGAGACCCAGTACTTC
abundance: -; v_gene: TRBV2; d_gene: -; j_gene: TRBJ1-1; CDR3aa: CASSPGTFTMNTEAFF; CDR3nt: TGTGCCAGCAGCCCCGGGACATTCACTATGAACACTGAAGCTTTCTTT
abundance: -; v_gene: TRBV9; d_gene: -; j_gene: TRBJ1-1; CDR3aa: CASSVGREGTEAFF; CDR3nt: TGTGCCAGCAGCGTTGGCAGGGAAGGAACTGAAGCTTTCTTT
abundance: once; v_gene: TRBV21-1; d_gene: -; j_gene: TRBJ1-5; CDR3aa: CASSGGQGPGNQPQHF; CDR3nt: TGTGCCAGCAGCGGGGGACAGGGACCGGGCAATCAGCCCCAGCATTTT
abundance: -; v_gene: TRBV7-3; d_gene: -; j_gene: TRBJ1-6; CDR3aa: CASSLRPINSPLHF; CDR3nt: TGTGCCAGCAGCTTAAGGCCAATAAATTCACCCCTCCACTTT
abundance: -; v_gene: TRBV28; d_gene: -; j_gene: TRBJ2-7; CDR3aa: CASSLPAGTYEQYF; CDR3nt: TGTGCCAGCAGTTTACCGGCAGGGACCTACGAGCAGTACTTC
abundance: once; v_gene: TRBV27; d_gene: TRBD1; j_gene: TRBJ1-2; CDR3aa: CASSAQKTGVGGYTF; CDR3nt: TGTGCCAGCAGTGCACAAAAGACAGGGGTAGGTGGCTACACCTTC
abundance: -; v_gene: TRBV11-2; d_gene: -; j_gene: TRBJ2-5; CDR3aa: CASRYTGGRETQYF; CDR3nt: TGTGCCAGCAGGTATACCGGGGGACGAGAGACCCAGTACTTC
abundance: -; v_gene: TRBV11-2; d_gene: TRBD1; j_gene: TRBJ1-1; CDR3aa: CASSPGQPMNTEAFF; CDR3nt: TGTGCCAGCAGCCCGGGACAGCCCATGAACACTGAAGCTTTCTTT
abundance: once; v_gene: TRBV28; d_gene: -; j_gene: TRBJ2-1; CDR3aa: CASSSRMGANEQFF; CDR3nt: TGTGCCAGCAGTTCGCGAATGGGGGCCAATGAGCAGTTCTTC
abundance: -; v_gene: TRBV28; d_gene: -; j_gene: TRBJ1-2; CDR3aa: CASSPGGYSYGYTF; CDR3nt: TGTGCCAGCAGTCCCGGGGGATACTCCTATGGCTACACCTTC
abundance: -; v_gene: TRBV6-5; d_gene: -; j_gene: TRBJ1-3; CDR3aa: CASSSTGPGNTIYF; CDR3nt: TGTGCCAGCAGTTCCACAGGGCCCGGAAACACCATATATTTT
abundance: -; v_gene: TRBV6-7; d_gene: -; j_gene: TRBJ1-2; CDR3aa: CASSFFPRQVDYGYTF; CDR3nt: TGTGCCAGCAGTTTCTTCCCGCGACAAGTTGACTATGGCTACACCTTC
abundance: -; v_gene: TRBV6-1; d_gene: -; j_gene: TRBJ2-7; CDR3aa: CASSESRSSYEQYF; CDR3nt: TGTGCCAGCAGTGAATCCAGAAGCTCCTACGAGCAGTACTTC
abundance: -; v_gene: TRBV28; d_gene: TRBD2; j_gene: TRBJ2-7; CDR3aa: CASSRLAGIYEQYF; CDR3nt: TGTGCCAGCAGTCGGCTAGCGGGAATCTACGAGCAGTACTTC
abundance: -; v_gene: TRBV6-2/TRBV6-3; d_gene: -; j_gene: TRBJ1-6; CDR3aa: CASSYSAGASSYNSPLHF; CDR3nt: TGTGCCAGCAGTTACTCAGCAGGGGCGAGCTCCTATAATTCACCCCTCCACTTT
abundance: -; v_gene: TRBV7-9; d_gene: -; j_gene: TRBJ2-3; CDR3aa: CASSFSRRTSTDTQYF; CDR3nt: TGTGCCAGCAGCTTCTCGAGACGGACTAGCACAGATACGCAGTATTTT
abundance: -; v_gene: TRBV19; d_gene: TRBD1; j_gene: TRBJ2-1; CDR3aa: CASSTGWGQGVGEQFF; CDR3nt: TGTGCCAGTAGCACCGGGTGGGGACAGGGGGTTGGTGAGCAGTTCTTC
abundance: -; v_gene: TRBV7-9; d_gene: TRBD2; j_gene: TRBJ2-7; CDR3aa: CASSPRGSRSSYEQYF; CDR3nt: TGTGCCAGCAGCCCGCGCGGGAGCCGGAGCTCCTACGAGCAGTACTTC
abundance: -; v_gene: TRBV2; d_gene: TRBD2; j_gene: TRBJ2-1; CDR3aa: CASSGLAGNEQFF; CDR3nt: TGTGCCAGCAGCGGACTAGCGGGAAACGAGCAGTTCTTC